This T cell receptor (beta chain) was obtained from a study of Tregs in tolerant kidney transplant recipients (dated by TCRdb to the late 2010s). About the investigation overall: Before combined kidney and bone marrow transplantation, this study identified donor-specific regulatory T cells using TCRbeta sequencing and then followed those same cells after transplant. TCRbeta repertoire sequencing was used in a few healthy controls to compare several ways of expanding Tregs specific for an allogeneic donor.

Clipping removes 3 bases from V and 5 bases from J, with 6 as the unmatched junction base count. CDR1 is given as MGHDK and CDR2 as SYGVNS, both from the germline V gene. The CDR3, cysteine through phenylalanine, is 14 amino acids long. Solely the CDR3 DNA is kept, with 42 bases framed from the first base. General study outcomes and caveats: Because the study included only a small number of patients, the results must be confirmed in larger populations and under other immunosuppression protocols. Biological reproducibility was not directly assessed, although technical replication error appeared to be minimal. Expanding Tregs with activated donor B cells appeared to identify the most biologically relevant and donor-specific TCRbeta repertoire.

Genomic DNA was extracted from sorted cells with the QIAGEN DNeasy Blood and Tissue Kit for TCRbeta CDR3 sequencing. High-throughput TCRbeta CDR3 sequencing, which included PCR amplification with bias correction and internal controls, was done commercially through immunoSEQ. Regarding the original processing steps: Unique productive TCRbeta sequences were defined by CDR3 nucleotide sequence when primers matched and otherwise by CDR3 amino acid sequence together with Vbeta and Jbeta genes. To correct sorting error, sequences shared between sorted populations at a frequency ratio of 2:1 or less were removed; the rest were assigned to the higher population. Donor-reactive sequences were defined as at least 5-fold expanded in CFSE-low cells versus unstimulated cells, with frequency of at least 0.01% in CFSE-low cells. Jensen-Shannon divergence calculated on the top 100 TCRbeta sequences ranked by frequency was used to measure repertoire divergence. For any sample with multiple sequencing runs, sorting error was corrected in each run separately before the runs were pooled. TCRdb obtained this table from immuneACCESS and retained in-frame rearrangements with V and J assigned. These tables miss some clones; where compared with another copy, unresolved V genes account for less than half of the shortfall, and the remainder is unexplained. Clonal size and the V and J genes are those of that table, whereas D and trimming came from the DNA. The sample records tens of thousands of clones, approximately 82% of which are singletons. The ten largest clones add up to 4.5% to 6.5% of the sample.

Unstimulated Tregs (CD4+CD25+CD127-), CD4+ non-Tregs (CD4+CD25-), CD4 and CD8 cells were FACS-sorted from thawed PBMCs. Blood from healthy controls was obtained either from healthy volunteers or as purchased buffy coats. Healthy control blood was separated into PBMCs by Ficoll density gradient and cryopreserved, and patient PBMCs were collected both before and after transplant. With regard to this clone: Its antigen is unknown. No clone much larger than this one lies a single base away; base qualities are absent.

Sequences were obtained from CD4+ T cells from blood. The receptor's source is a human donor in good health. The rearranged segments are TRBV25-1 and TRBJ2-5, with 7 bases matching TRBD1. The CDR3 amino acid sequence is: CASSDHRGVETQYF. DNA sequence: TGTGCCAGCAGTGACCACAGGGGTGTGGAGACCCAGTACTTC.